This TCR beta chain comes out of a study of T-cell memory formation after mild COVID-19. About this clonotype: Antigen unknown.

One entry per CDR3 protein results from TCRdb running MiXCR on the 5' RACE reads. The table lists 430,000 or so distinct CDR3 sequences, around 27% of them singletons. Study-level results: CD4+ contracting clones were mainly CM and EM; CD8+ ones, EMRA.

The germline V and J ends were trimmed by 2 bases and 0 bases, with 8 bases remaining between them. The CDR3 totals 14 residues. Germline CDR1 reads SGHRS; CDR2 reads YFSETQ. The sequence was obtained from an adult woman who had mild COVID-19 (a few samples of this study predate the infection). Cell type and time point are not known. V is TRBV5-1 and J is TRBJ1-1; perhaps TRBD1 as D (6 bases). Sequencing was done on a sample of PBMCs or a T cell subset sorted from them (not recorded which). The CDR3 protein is CASSFRTVNTEAFF. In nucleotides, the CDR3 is TGCGCCAGCAGCTTCAGGACAGTGAACACTGAAGCTTTCTTT.